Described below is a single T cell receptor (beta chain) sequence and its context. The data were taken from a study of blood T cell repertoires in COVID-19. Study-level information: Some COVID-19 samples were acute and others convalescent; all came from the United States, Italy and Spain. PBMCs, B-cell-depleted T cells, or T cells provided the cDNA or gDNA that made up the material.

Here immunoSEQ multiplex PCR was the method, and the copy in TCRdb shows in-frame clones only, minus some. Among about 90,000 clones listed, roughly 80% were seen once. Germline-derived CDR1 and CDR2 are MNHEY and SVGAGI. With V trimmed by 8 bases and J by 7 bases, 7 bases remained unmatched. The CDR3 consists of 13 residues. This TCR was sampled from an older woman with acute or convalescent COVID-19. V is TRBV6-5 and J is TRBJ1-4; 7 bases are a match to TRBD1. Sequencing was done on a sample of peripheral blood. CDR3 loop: CASQQGRGEKLFF. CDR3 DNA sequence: TGTGCCAGCCAACAGGGGCGGGGTGAAAAACTGTTTTTT.